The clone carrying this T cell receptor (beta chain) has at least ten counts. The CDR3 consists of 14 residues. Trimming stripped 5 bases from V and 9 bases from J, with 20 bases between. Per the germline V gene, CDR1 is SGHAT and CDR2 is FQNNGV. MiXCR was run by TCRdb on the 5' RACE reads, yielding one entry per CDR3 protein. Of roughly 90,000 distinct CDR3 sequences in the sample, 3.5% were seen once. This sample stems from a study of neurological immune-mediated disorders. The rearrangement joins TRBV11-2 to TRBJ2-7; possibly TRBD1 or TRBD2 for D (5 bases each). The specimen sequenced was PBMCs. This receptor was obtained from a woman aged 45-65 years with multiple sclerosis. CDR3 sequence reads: CASSPNTRQTAQYF. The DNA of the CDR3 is TGTGCCAGCAGCCCGAACACTAGACAGACCGCGCAGTACTTC.